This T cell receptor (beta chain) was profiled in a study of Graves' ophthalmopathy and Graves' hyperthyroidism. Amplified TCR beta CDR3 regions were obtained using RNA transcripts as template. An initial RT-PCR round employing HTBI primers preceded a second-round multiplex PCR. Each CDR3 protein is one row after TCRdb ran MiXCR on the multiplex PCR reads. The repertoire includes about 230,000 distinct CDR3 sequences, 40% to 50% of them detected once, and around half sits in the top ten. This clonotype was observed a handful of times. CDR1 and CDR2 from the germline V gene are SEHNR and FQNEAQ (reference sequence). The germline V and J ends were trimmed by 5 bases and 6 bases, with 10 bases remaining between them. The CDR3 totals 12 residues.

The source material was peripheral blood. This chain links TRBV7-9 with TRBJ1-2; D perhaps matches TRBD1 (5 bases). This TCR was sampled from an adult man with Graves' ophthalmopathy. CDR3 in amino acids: CASSQGLDGYTF. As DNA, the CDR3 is TGTGCCAGCAGCCAGGGTCTCGATGGCTACACCTTC.